Below, 18 T cell receptor beta chains from the same sample are listed, as sequenced in a study of blood T cells in healthy people across ages. Combining a sample-barcoded 5' primer with a J-beta primer mix, a second PCR ran for about 7 to 11 cycles. TCRdb used MiXCR to reprocess the 5' RACE reads, holding one entry per CDR3 protein. This table holds more than 1.4 million distinct CDR3 sequences, roughly 45% found once. Sequencing was done on a sample of blood. All receptors derive from a woman aged 18 to 35 in good health.

Regarding this clonotype: It may be a read error: a sequence one base away is much more abundant. The chain carries TRBV29-1 and TRBJ2-3, with D possibly being TRBD2 (5 bases). Trimming took off 5 bases at V and 6 bases at J, with 12 bases between the two ends. The CDR3 length is 12 residues. CDR1 SQVTM and CDR2 ANQGSEA come from the germline V gene. The CDR3 sequence: CSVLAPGDTQYF. DNA for the CDR3: TGCAGCGTTCTAGCCCCGGGGGATACGCAGTATTTT.

This clonotype was counted between two and nine times. This chain uses TRBV7-2 with TRBJ1-2; TRBD1 matches 7 bases. Germline V gene lookup returns CDR1 SGHTA and CDR2 FQGNSA. V shed 4 bases and J 4 bases; nucleotides not matched to a gene: 6. CDR3 size: 14 residues. CDR3 sequence reads: CASSSRGPSYGYTF. In DNA, the CDR3 is TGTGCCAGCAGCTCGAGGGGGCCATCCTATGGCTACACCTTC.

This clonotype was observed a handful of times. The chain carries TRBV5-1 and TRBJ2-3; no firm D call. Trimming stripped 0 bases from V and 1 base from J, with 9 bases between. In germline, CDR1 is SGHRS, CDR2 YFSETQ. CDR3 length equals 15 residues. This CDR3 is CASSLDGLGTDTQYF. The DNA for the CDR3 is TGCGCCAGCAGCTTGGATGGGTTGGGCACAGATACGCAGTATTTT.

The chain combines TRBV11-2 with TRBJ2-3, with a weak D call TRBD2 (5 bases). The CDR3 length is 14 residues. The germline CDR1 and CDR2 sequences are SGHAT and FQNNGV. Trimming took 5 bases from V and 1 from J, leaving 10 bases between them. DNA of the CDR3: TGTGCCAGCAGCCCCCGGGATCGCACAGATACGCAGTATTTT. It codes for CASSPRDRTDTQYF.

The rearrangement links TRBV20-1 to TRBJ2-1; no clear D gene. The CDR3 has 15 residues. The germline V and J ends were trimmed by 6 bases and 7 bases, with 22 bases remaining between them. CDR1 and CDR2 (germline): DFQATT, SNEGSKA (reference sequence). The CDR3 spells CSAQQTVIEMNEQFF. Written as DNA, the CDR3 is TGCAGTGCCCAACAAACGGTAATAGAAATGAATGAGCAGTTCTTC.

This chain links TRBV27 with TRBJ2-5, with D possibly being TRBD1 (5 bases). The J call is doubtful: the DNA matches TRBJ2-7 better. This CDR3 has 13 residues. In germline, CDR1 is MNHEY, CDR2 SMNVEV (reference sequence). The CDR3 DNA sequence: TGTGCCAGCAGTTTAAGATGGGGCAACGAGCAGTACTTC. Translated: CASSLRWGNEQYF.

The chain employs TRBV7-6 and TRBJ2-4; the match to TRBD1 covers 10 bases. Matching the DNA end better, TRBJ2-7 makes the J call doubtful. This CDR3 region has 15 residues. From germline, CDR1 is SGHVS and CDR2 FNYEAQ. The CDR3 DNA sequence: TGTGCCAGCAGCTCGCCGCGGGACAGGGGTTACGAGCAGTACTTC. This codes for CASSSPRDRGYEQYF.

V and J are TRBV12-5 and TRBJ1-5, with TRBD1 matching 7 bases. The junction had 9 bases not matched to a gene; V was cut back by 0 bases and J by 1 base. The germline V gene encodes CDR1 LGHNT and CDR2 FRNRAP. The CDR3 is 18 residues long. CDR3: CASGLVPYPTGSNQPQHF. The CDR3 bases are TGTGCTAGTGGTTTGGTCCCGTACCCGACAGGGAGCAATCAGCCCCAGCATTTT.

This clonotype was seen a few times. The chain carries TRBV29-1 and TRBJ1-2, with a possible D match to TRBD1 (6 bases). With 4 bases removed from V and 6 bases from J, the gap between germline ends came to 12 bases. The CDR3 is 12 amino acids. The V gene's germline CDR1 is SQVTM and CDR2 ANQGSEA. The CDR3, as DNA: TGCAGCGTTGCCGGAAACAGGGATGGCTACACCTTC. Its protein product is CSVAGNRDGYTF.

As to this clonotype: The junction and the germline gene differ at one end; a read error may be behind it. V usage is TRBV5-1 and J usage is TRBJ2-5; TRBD2 aligns across 12 bases. Per germline, CDR1 SGHRS and CDR2 YFSETQ. The CDR3 is 18 amino acids. The CDR3 protein is CASRLAKRLAGEQETQYF. CDR3 sequence (DNA): TGCGCCAGCAGATTGGCAAAAAGACTAGCGGGGGAACAAGAGACCCAGTACTTC.

This clonotype was observed a handful of times. The genes are TRBV5-1 and TRBJ2-4; tentatively, D is TRBD1 (5 bases). The CDR3 runs to 14 residues. The germline CDR1 and CDR2 sequences are SGHRS and YFSETQ. Trimming stripped 4 bases from V and 7 bases from J, with 15 bases between. Written as DNA, the CDR3 is TGCGCCAGCAGCCCTGATATAGGGGCTAACATTCAGTACTTC. Protein product: CASSPDIGANIQYF.

For this clonotype: Possible read error: a much larger clone is one base away. This chain uses TRBV5-1 with TRBJ2-3; 7 bases agree with TRBD1. The CDR3 spans 15 residues. Germline lookup yields CDR1 SGHRS and CDR2 YFSETQ. The CDR3 loop is CACSYRDRSTDTQYF. The DNA of the CDR3 is TGCGCCTGCAGCTACCGGGACAGAAGCACAGATACGCAGTATTTT.

The chain links TRBV27 to TRBJ1-1; no clear D. Deletions cut 5 bases from V and 4 bases from J, with 11 bases between. Per the germline V gene, CDR1 is MNHEY and CDR2 is SMNVEV (reference sequence). CDR3 length equals 13 residues. The CDR3 nucleotides read TGTGCCAGCAGTGTAGGAGAGAGCACTGAAGCTTTCTTT. Amino acid sequence: CASSVGESTEAFF.

The genes are TRBV20-1 and TRBJ2-3; D possibly corresponds to TRBD2 (5 bases). Germline V CDR1 and CDR2: DFQATT, SNEGSKA (reference sequence). The CDR3 sequence is 15 residues long. V was trimmed by 0 bases and J by 1 base, leaving 11 bases between them. Here the CDR3 reads CSARDPGMGTDTQYF. In nucleotides, the CDR3 is TGCAGTGCTAGAGATCCGGGGATGGGCACAGATACGCAGTATTTT.

This clonotype has more than one count but fewer than ten. The chain is built from TRBV15 and TRBJ1-1; D is perhaps TRBD1 (5 bases). The CDR3 consists of 15 residues. Germline CDR1 reads LNHNV; CDR2 reads YYDKDF (reference sequence). V was clipped by 0 bases and J by 1 base, with 9 bases between them. This chain's CDR3 is CATSRDTGRNTEAFF. For the CDR3, the DNA is TGTGCCACCAGCAGAGATACGGGACGGAACACTGAAGCTTTCTTT.

In this sample, this clonotype turned up many times. The chain links TRBV7-9 to TRBJ2-2; TRBD2 agrees at 12 bases. The CDR3 covers 15 residues. Trimming at V came to 8 bases and at J to 7 bases, leaving 8 bases not matched to a gene. The V gene's germline CDR1 is SEHNR and CDR2 FQNEAQ (reference sequence). The CDR3 nucleotides are TGTGCCAGCGAAGCTAGCGGGAGGGCTAGCGGGGAGCTGTTTTTT. Translating gives CASEASGRASGELFF.

There are a few counts of this clonotype. The chain couples TRBV7-6 to TRBJ2-3, with 11 bases lining up with TRBD2. Germline V lookup: CDR1 SGHVS, CDR2 FNYEAQ. This CDR3 has 16 amino acids. V was clipped by 4 bases and J by 3 bases; unmatched bases: 6. The CDR3 DNA reads as TGTGCCAGCAGCTGGTCCGGGACTAGCGGAACAGATACGCAGTATTTT. Translation gives CASSWSGTSGTDTQYF.

This chain links TRBV6-1 with TRBJ1-5; TRBD1 might be the D (5 bases). The CDR3 covers 15 residues. Between the trimmed V and J ends, which lost 4 bases and 1 base, there was a span of 11 bases. CDR1 and CDR2 from the germline V gene are MNHNS and SASEGT. The CDR3 DNA sequence: TGTGCCAGCAGTGTTTCAGGGTTCAGCAATCAGCCCCAGCATTTT. Protein sequence: CASSVSGFSNQPQHF.